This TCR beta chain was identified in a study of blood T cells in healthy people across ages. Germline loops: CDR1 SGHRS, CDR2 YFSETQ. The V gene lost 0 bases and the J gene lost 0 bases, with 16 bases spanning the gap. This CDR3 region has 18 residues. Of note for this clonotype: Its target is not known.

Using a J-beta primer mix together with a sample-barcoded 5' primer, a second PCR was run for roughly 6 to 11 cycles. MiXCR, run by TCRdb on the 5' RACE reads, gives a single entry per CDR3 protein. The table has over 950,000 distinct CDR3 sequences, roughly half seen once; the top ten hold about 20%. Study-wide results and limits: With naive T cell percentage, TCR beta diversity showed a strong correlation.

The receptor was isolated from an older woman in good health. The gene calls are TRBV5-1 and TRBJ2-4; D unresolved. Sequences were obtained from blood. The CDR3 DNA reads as TGCGCCAGCAGCTTGGAGGGCGGTCCTTTCATAGCCAAAAACATTCAGTACTTC. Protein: CASSLEGGPFIAKNIQYF. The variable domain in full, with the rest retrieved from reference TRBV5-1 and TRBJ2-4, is KAGVTQTPRYLIKTRGQQVTLSCSPISGHRSVSWYQQTPGQGLQFLFEYFSETQRNKGNFPGRFSGRQFSNSRSEMNVSTLELGDSALYLCASSLEGGPFIAKNIQYFGAGTRLSVL.